This entry features one T cell receptor beta chain sequence. Its antigen is still unknown. The CDR3 totals 16 residues. The ends lost 5 bases at V and 3 bases at J; junction bases unmatched: 7. Germline loops: CDR1 SGHVS, CDR2 FQNEAQ. The sample belongs to a study of cytomegalovirus exposure and HLA in healthy donors. Whole-study findings and limits: Some highly shared sequence variants likely arose as a pipeline artifact. Researchers reported in a later analysis that common viral pathogens appeared linked to several top clusters.

The primer mix had 60 Vbeta and 13 Jbeta primers. The table came from immunoSEQ multiplex PCR; TCRdb's copy has only in-frame clones and leaves some out. The table has about 120,000 clones, around 60% seen once; the top ten hold less than 9.5%. The chain carries TRBV7-8 and TRBJ2-3, with 11 bases aligning to TRBD1. The material sequenced was PBMCs. This receptor was identified in a woman between 40 and 55 years old in good health and CMV-seropositive. CDR3 protein: CASSHGQGASTDTQYF. The CDR3 nucleotides are TGTGCCAGCAGCCACGGACAGGGGGCGTCAACAGATACGCAGTATTTT.